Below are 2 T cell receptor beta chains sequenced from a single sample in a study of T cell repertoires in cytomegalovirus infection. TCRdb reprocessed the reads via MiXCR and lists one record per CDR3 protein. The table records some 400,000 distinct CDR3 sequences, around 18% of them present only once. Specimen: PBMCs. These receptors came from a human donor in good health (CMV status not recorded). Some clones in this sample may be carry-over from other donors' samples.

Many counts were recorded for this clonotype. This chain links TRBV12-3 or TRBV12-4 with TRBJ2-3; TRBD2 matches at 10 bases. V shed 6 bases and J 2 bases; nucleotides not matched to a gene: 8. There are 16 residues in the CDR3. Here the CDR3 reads CASSSILAGNTDTQYF. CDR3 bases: TGTGCCAGCAGCTCGATACTAGCGGGAAACACAGATACGCAGTATTTT.

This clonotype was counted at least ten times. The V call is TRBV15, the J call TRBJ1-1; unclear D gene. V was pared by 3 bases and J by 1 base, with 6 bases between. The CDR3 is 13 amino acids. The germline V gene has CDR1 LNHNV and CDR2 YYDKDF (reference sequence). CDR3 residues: CATSSGPNTEAFF. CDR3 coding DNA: TGTGCCACCAGCAGCGGACCGAACACTGAAGCTTTCTTT.